This entry concerns a single T cell receptor beta chain. The clone's antigen remains unknown. No per-base quality is available; no much larger clone lies one base away. According to the germline V gene, CDR1 reads KGHSH and CDR2 reads LQKENI. V trim: 2 bases; J trim: 2 bases; unmatched bases: 6. The CDR3 numbers 16 residues from cysteine through phenylalanine. Only the CDR3 region is kept as DNA, spanning 48 bases read in frame from base 1. The data derive from a study of cytomegalovirus exposure and HLA in healthy donors (dated by TCRdb to about 2017). At the level of the whole study: An earlier analysis of 587 of the donors reported 276 Gb of sequence data and around 110 million unique TCR beta sequences obtained from roughly 170 million T cells. All discovery cohort repertoires had been generated using a single sequencing platform. High-throughput TCR immunosequencing, statistical association of individual TCRs with disease status, and machine learning were combined to predict cytomegalovirus infection status. Donor age, sex, ethnicity and CMV serostatus were compiled together with the repertoire data. About 280 gigabases of sequencing data and 70 million to 95 million unique TCR sequences made up an early release that covered around 640 HLA-typed donors. The later analysis used no new phenotypic data to find candidate immune exposures, relying instead on TCR beta sequences and their occurrence across donors. Across about 380 genotyped donors of the cohort, an average of approximately 240,000 unique TCR beta nucleotide sequences per donor were sequenced, and roughly 18% of those sequences were non-productive. An earlier analysis of more than 450 of the donors used high-throughput TCR beta sequencing to judge whether each TCR beta V gene segment behaved as functional or pseudogenic. A separate validation cohort of roughly 120 different subjects was used in addition to the roughly 620-subject first cohort. The study used immunosequencing to profile the T cell repertoires of several hundred subjects and linked those repertoires to cytomegalovirus serostatus. The aim of the study was to test whether cataloging public T cell receptors could identify signatures of past pathogen exposure. Because of strong linkage in the cohort, roughly five DR-DQ haplotypes were treated as single units for association and clustering. The number of typed donors differed by locus: about 629-630 for A, B, C, DRB1 and DQB1; approximately 530 for DQA1; about 600 for DPA1; and some 430 for DPB1. A later genetic analysis took genome-wide SNP genotypes for about 65% of the 666 donors and used that subset as a discovery cohort. HLA typing included class I and class II loci at four-digit resolution. In a later analysis, previously published TCR beta repertoires from some 640 donors were re-analyzed and high-resolution HLA genotyping was added so that TCR occurrence patterns could be studied. Among the roughly 390 genotyped donors, more than 70% belonged to the genetic ancestry cluster associated with self-reported Caucasian donors.

General study outcomes and caveats: A further reported finding was that TCR beta sequences accurately predicted the HLA-A and HLA-B alleles for most subjects in the first cohort. A cluster of highly shared sequence variants was judged likely to represent a technical artifact of the sequencing pipeline. It was suggested by the authors that the approach could potentially be generalized to other disease states and immunological phenotypes. Fewer than 20 rarely observed V segments, including chromosome 9 orphons, were excluded from the earlier analysis of almost 600 of the donors because counts were too low. According to a later analysis, parvovirus B19, influenza, CMV and Epstein-Barr virus appeared linked to several top co-occurrence clusters. At a false discovery rate of 0.05, a later analysis linked 16,951 TCR beta sequences to specific HLA alleles. Compared with equally common non-associated chains, HLA-associated TCR beta chains in a later analysis were more clonally expanded and had lower generation probabilities. According to a later analysis, TCR association rates differed among HLA loci, with DRB1 alleles showing the most associated TCRs and HLA-C alleles showing the fewest. In vitro tests confirmed that a few of the cytomegalovirus-associated TCR beta chains recognize cytomegalovirus antigens. The cohort was sequenced for TCR beta chains only, and without alpha or paired-chain data the features that could be detected were limited. The 87-base-pair reads could not distinguish some IMGT-functional V segments, including TRBV6-2 and TRBV6-3, so those segments were excluded. Correlated functional status among segregating V segments might reflect linkage disequilibrium, but an unknown experimental factor could not be ruled out. According to a later genetic analysis, donors in an Asian-associated ancestry cluster had fewer N-insertions in productive TCRs than the approximately 630-donor mean. Sequencing depth was assumed to be roughly uniform across donors in the presence/absence analyses, though that assumption may not hold. The study gave a list of around 170 TCR beta chains associated with cytomegalovirus. When HLA alleles, especially DR and DQ, strongly co-occurred, TCR associations were difficult to assign to individual alleles. An association between a missense DCLRE1C variant and V-gene and J-gene trimming of TCR beta chains was found in a later genetic analysis and replicated in an independent cohort. Broadly in line with IMGT annotations, most TCR beta V segments showed up in productive rearrangements about 87% or about 30% of the time in an earlier analysis of 450 to 600 of the donors. The classifier was reported to diagnose cytomegalovirus status with high specificity and sensitivity in both the original cohort and the validation cohort. HLA typing was unavailable for some donors at each locus, so association tests used only the typed subset. The only immune exposure information available for the cohort was CMV serostatus. Across donors, most TCR sequences were observed very rarely, whereas some public TCRs were present in many individuals. Most CMV-associated TCR beta chains appeared to be HLA-restricted in a later analysis, and the HLA associations seemed to be driven largely by CMV exposure.

The cohort comprised 710 or so healthy bone marrow donors. At the time of sampling, all cohort members were nominally healthy, though unrecorded immune exposures were likely present. The donor was CMV seronegative and belonged to the group of 352 seronegative cohort members. A peripheral blood sample was provided by each donor, and peripheral blood mononuclear cells were used for TCR beta sequencing. Genomic DNA was extracted from the blood cell samples with the Qiagen DNeasy Blood Extraction Kit. The library was obtained by the immunoSEQ multiplex PCR assay. For the multiplex PCR, a mixture combining 60 forward primers for TCR Vbeta segments and 13 reverse primers for TCR Jbeta segments was used. Amplification of the CDR3 region of rearranged TCR beta genes was performed with a multiplex PCR assay on genomic DNA. On the Illumina HiSeq System, the amplified TCR beta libraries were sequenced as 87-base-pair reads. In the authors' own workflow: A later analysis counted some 74 million unique TCR beta chains across the 690 or so repertoires, and 9 million to 14 million of these chains were shared by at least two donors. A nearest-neighbor algorithm error-corrected the raw reads and collapsed the reads into unique sequences, merging closely related sequences to remove PCR and sequencing errors. V, D and J gene segments were assigned by aligning CDR3 sequences to IMGT reference sequences. Each retained sequence needed at least a six-nucleotide match to both a V gene segment and a J gene segment. Rearrangements were classified as productive when the CDR3 lacked stop codons and remained in frame with V and J, and all other rearrangements were classified as non-productive. Following IMGT convention, CDR3 was defined as the stretch from the second conserved V-encoded cysteine up to the conserved J-encoded phenylalanine. Sequences without an unambiguous match to a single V gene segment were excluded from the earlier analysis of approximately 600 of the donors. An earlier analysis of roughly 590 of the donors called V segments functional above 56.7% productive rearrangements and segregating when the between-donor standard deviation exceeded 5%. A statistical classification framework was developed to diagnose cytomegalovirus status using the catalog of TCR beta chain sequences. A later analysis assigned V and J genes by comparing TCR nucleotide sequences with IMGT/GENE-DB human TR gene sequences. The TCRdist pipeline was used in a later analysis to assign CDR3 sequences and most-parsimonious VDJ recombination scenarios. In a later analysis, every TCR beta chain was defined by the combination of its CDR3 amino acid sequence and its V-gene family, and reads without a unique V-gene family were dropped. As a way to deal with suspected cross-contamination and a sequencing artifact, a later analysis dropped roughly 600 nucleotide sequences that were highly shared and had low generation probability. For each public chain, a later analysis derived a clonal expansion index from normalized ranks of inferred template counts within each repertoire. In a later analysis, generation probabilities were computed with a VDJ recombination model fitted to out-of-frame rearrangements, and the resulting probabilities were checked against IGoR. A later analysis scored TCR-TCR, TCR-HLA and TCR-CMV co-occurrence with hypergeometric tests, applying a repertoire-size bias correction to TCR pairs. In a later analysis, false discovery rates were estimated by permuting HLA or CMV assignments 20 times. In a later analysis, co-occurring TCRs were grouped using DBSCAN, and TCRdist sequence similarity was added for clustering within HLA-allele-positive subsets. Co-occurrence clustering excluded repertoires with fewer than 30,000 or more than 120,000 public chains, plus five with anomalous nucleotide sharing. The table comes from immuneACCESS by way of TCRdb, which keeps in-frame sequences with V and J called. Part of the clones is missing from these tables; in studies checked, under half for an unresolved V gene and the rest for unknown reasons. V, J and clone size are those of that table, while D and trimming were read from the DNA. Counted in this sample were around 220,000 clones; about 75% of them appeared once. 1.8% of the sample is taken by the ten largest.

The sequence joins TRBV18 to TRBJ1-5, with 7 junctional bases fitting TRBD1. This clonotype was obtained from a woman aged 25 to 39 in good health and CMV-seronegative. Sequenced material: PBMCs. The CDR3 region reads CASSPLGQAGNQPQHF. The sequence in DNA is TGTGCCAGCTCACCATTAGGACAGGCGGGCAATCAGCCCCAGCATTTT.